This paragraph covers one T cell receptor (beta chain) sequence. In this sample, this clonotype turned up many times. Its specific antigen is unknown. No per-base quality is available; no much larger clone lies one base away. Hyperthyroidism patients were aged 18 to 65 years and newly diagnosed, with disease duration of less than 2 months. Exclusion was applied to patients with uncontrolled infections, other autoimmune diseases, pregnancy or lactation. Clinical symptoms, serum thyroxine and TRAb, thyroid ultrasound, and orbital computed tomography formed the basis for the diagnoses. For progressor patients, blood was drawn at the first diagnosis of hyperthyroidism, before any ophthalmopathy symptoms had appeared. PBMCs were isolated from 10 ml of fresh peripheral blood by Ficoll-Paque density gradient centrifugation. Patients classed as progressors first received a Graves' hyperthyroidism diagnosis and then went on to develop ophthalmopathy during follow-up. Total RNA was extracted using Trizol reagent, and RNA quality was assessed on an Agilent 2100 Bioanalyzer.

This sample is drawn from a study of T cells in Graves' hyperthyroidism and ophthalmopathy (dated by TCRdb to between 2019 and 2020). Study-wide context: Peripheral blood samples were taken at initial diagnosis, before any treatment was given. A discovery cohort of about 96 patients, roughly 40 with Graves' ophthalmopathy and fewer than 65 with stable Graves' hyperthyroidism, was used to find distinguishing TCR V-J signatures. Prospective prediction of ophthalmopathy was tested in an independent validation cohort consisting of roughly 20 hyperthyroidism patients and more than 15 patients who later progressed to ophthalmopathy. The approximately 90 discovery patients were randomly split 7:3 into training and test sets. In addition, the study compared T-cell repertoires in thyroid tissue and in blood from about 6 Graves' hyperthyroidism patients. After sampling, hyperthyroidism patients received methimazole starting at 30 mg daily, and ophthalmopathy patients received high-dose intravenous methylprednisolone. The paper reports TCR Vbeta CDR3 sequencing of some 140 peripheral blood samples: 40 to 45 ophthalmopathy, over 70 hyperthyroidism and about 17 progressor patients.

V is shortened by 10 bases, J by 4 bases, and the region joining them spans 17 bases. The cysteine opens and the phenylalanine closes a CDR3 of 13 amino acids. Only the CDR3 DNA is retained, 39 bases long and in frame from the first base. Taken from the germline V gene (reference sequence), the CDR1 and CDR2 loops are MNHEY and SMNVEV. Study-wide conclusions, independent of this receptor: In cross-validation, a model built on a 13 V-J signature told ophthalmopathy apart from stable hyperthyroidism with approximately 90% sensitivity and roughly 83% specificity, and in testing the same model reached 80%/75%. Most expanded thyroid clonotypes (frequency above 0.001) were also found in blood, which suggests that blood repertoires may mirror thyroid immune responses. No statistical method was used to set the sample size in advance, and investigators knew the group allocation. During validation, the model predicted progression to ophthalmopathy a median of around 7 months ahead of onset, with around 71% sensitivity and more than 72% specificity.

Amplification of TCR beta CDR3 regions was carried out from RNA transcripts. The TCR CDR3 was subjected to a first round of RT-PCR using the HTBI primer set and the Qiagen OneStep RT-PCR kit. Libraries were constructed in a second round of multiplex PCR, after which size selection and purification were performed. The libraries were sequenced on an Illumina HiSeq2000 using paired-end 100 bp reads. As for the original processing: SOAPnuke was used to process the raw data, with reads discarded if the reads contained adapters or uncalled bases, had a mean Phred below 15, or lacked an exact constant-primer or identifier match. High-quality paired reads were merged using COPE v1.2.5, and each unique nucleotide sequence was defined as a clonotype. Clonotypes were aligned to IMGT TRBV, TRBD and TRBJ reference segments using MiTCR v1.1. Only V-J combinations with frequency above 0.0001, covering about 99% of repertoires, were analysed. The TCS score was defined as F50 (clonal expansion) divided by E x V (chaos), with BLOSUM62-based TCRdist calculated between CDR3 peptides within each V-J. Welch's t-statistics and random forest reduced 514 V-J features to 13, which were used in a naive Bayes classifier (R e1071). Starting from the raw public reads, TCRdb applied fastp trimming at Q25, assembled clones with MiXCR and retained in-frame beta chains. Rows with one shared CDR3 protein collapse into an entry with the most common genes and DNA. TCRdb assigned the V and J calls; the authors' analysis was not used. This sample is represented by 270,000 or so distinct CDR3 sequences; around 15% of them were singletons. Clones ranked in the top ten supply 30% to 35% of the sample.

The sample was blood. The rearranged chain carries TRBV27 and TRBJ2-7; TRBD2 is perhaps the D gene, given 7 matching bases. This TCR derives from a woman aged 45 to 65 with Graves' hyperthyroidism that later progressed to Graves' ophthalmopathy. The CDR3 here reads CAIRGGALYEQYF. The DNA reads TGTGCCATAAGGGGGGGCGCGTTATACGAGCAGTACTTC.